This passage covers 27 T cell receptor beta chains from one sample sequenced in a study of cytomegalovirus exposure and HLA in healthy donors (dated by TCRdb to about 2017). Library prep was done by the immunoSEQ multiplex PCR assay. The multiplex PCR relied on a mix of 60 forward primers for TCR Vbeta segments and 13 reverse primers for TCR Jbeta segments. The table was pulled from immuneACCESS by TCRdb, which kept in-frame rearrangements only. Such tables lose some clones; where checked, under half of the loss comes from unresolved V genes, and the rest has no known cause. This sample's table has entries for 55,000 to 65,000 clones. About 3.6% of the sample goes to the ten largest clones. Sequences were obtained from PBMCs. The receptors shown here come from a woman in her late teens or twenties in good health and CMV-seronegative.

This chain connects TRBV13 to TRBJ2-2; D gene unclear. CDR1 is PRHDT, CDR2 FYEKMQ, per germline (reference sequence). V was cut by 4 bases and J by 4 bases, with 13 bases left in between. The CDR3 spans 15 residues. In nucleotides, the CDR3 is TGTGCCAGCAGCTCACGCCTAGTACGCACCGGGGAGCTGTTTTTT. Its translation: CASSSRLVRTGELFF.

The V call is TRBV2, the J call TRBJ2-5; TRBD2 might be the D (5 bases). Deletions cut 4 bases from V and 5 bases from J, with 8 bases between. The CDR3 contains 12 residues. CDR1 and CDR2 (germline): SNHLY, FYNNEI. As DNA, the CDR3 is TGTGCCAGCAGTGGGTCGGGGGAGACCCAGTACTTC. This codes for CASSGSGETQYF.

The genes are TRBV7-6 and TRBJ2-7, with D unresolved. The CDR3 has 14 amino acids. Trimming left V 5 bases short and J 2 bases short, with 13 bases between. Germline CDR1 reads SGHVS; CDR2 reads FNYEAQ. The CDR3, as DNA: TGTGCCAGCAGCCCCTCCGGGTCGGCCTACGAGCAGTACTTC. This translates into CASSPSGSAYEQYF.

The chain carries TRBV5-5 and TRBJ1-3; 8 positions agree with TRBD1. The V segment lost 5 bases and the J segment 7 bases; nucleotides outside the gene matches: 8. Germline values: CDR1 SGHKS, CDR2 YYEKEE (reference sequence). The CDR3 has 14 residues. In DNA form, the CDR3 reads TGTGCCAGCAGTTATCCGGGACAGGCTAACACCATATATTTT. Protein product: CASSYPGQANTIYF.

V and J are TRBV29-1 and TRBJ1-2; 7 bases are shared with TRBD1. V dropped 2 bases and J dropped 1; count of bases not matched to a gene: 4. The CDR3 sequence is 14 residues long. Germline values: CDR1 SQVTM, CDR2 ANQGSEA. DNA for the CDR3: TGCAGCGTTGAACAGGGGGGACTTAACTATGGCTACACCTTC. Translated: CSVEQGGLNYGYTF.

The chain links TRBV28 to TRBJ1-1; the match to TRBD1 covers 8 bases. Unmatched junction bases numbered 7, after V lost 6 bases and J lost 4 bases. The CDR3 covers 14 residues. CDR1 is MDHEN, CDR2 SYDVKM, per germline. CDR3 sequence reads: CASRGGTGRTEAFF. The CDR3 bases are TGTGCCAGCAGGGGAGGGACAGGACGCACTGAAGCTTTCTTT. Based on the CDR3 plus reference TRBV28 and TRBJ1-1, the full variable domain is DVKVTQSSRYLVKRTGEKVFLECVQDMDHENMFWYRQDPGLGLRLIYFSYDVKMKEKGDIPEGYSVSREKKERFSLILESASTNQTSMYLCASRGGTGRTEAFFGQGTRLTVV.

The chain links TRBV18 to TRBJ1-1; no reliable D call. The CDR3 extends over 15 amino acids. Deletions cut 8 bases from V and 0 bases from J, with 16 bases between. Per germline, CDR1 KGHSH and CDR2 LQKENI. The CDR3 sequence: CASAGSPLLNTEAFF. The CDR3 nucleotides are TGTGCCAGCGCCGGGTCTCCCCTACTGAACACTGAAGCTTTCTTT.

The chain combines TRBV4-1 with TRBJ2-5; D might be TRBD1 (7 bases). The V gene lost 0 bases and the J gene lost 2 bases, with 16 bases spanning the gap. This CDR3 is 17 amino acids long. Germline V gene lookup returns CDR1 MGHRA and CDR2 YSYEKL. CDR3 region: CASSQDVEGARQETQYF. The CDR3 nucleotides read TGCGCCAGCAGCCAAGATGTGGAGGGGGCGCGGCAAGAGACCCAGTACTTC.

The chain's CDR3 is CASSEALPGQSSGANVLTF. In DNA, the CDR3 is TGTGCCAGCAGTGAAGCGCTTCCGGGACAAAGCTCTGGGGCCAACGTCCTGACTTTC. This chain joins TRBV2 and TRBJ2-6, with a weak D call TRBD1 (6 bases). The CDR3 has 19 residues. Germline assignment: CDR1 SNHLY and CDR2 FYNNEI. The V gene lost 0 bases and the J gene lost 0 bases, with 15 bases spanning the gap.

The chain joins TRBV14 to TRBJ2-4; TRBD2 agrees at 13 bases. The germline V gene has CDR1 SGHDN and CDR2 FVKESK. Trimming took 3 bases from V and 4 from J; bases not matched to a gene: 3. This CDR3 has 16 amino acids. For the CDR3, the DNA is TGTGCCAGCAGCCAGACTAGCGGGAGGCTTAAAAACATTCAGTACTTC. Translation: CASSQTSGRLKNIQYF.

The chain uses TRBV6-1 and TRBJ2-7, with 8 bases lining up with TRBD2. Trimming at V came to 1 base and at J to 2 bases, leaving 13 bases not matched to a gene. This CDR3 comprises 18 residues. CDR1 MNHNS and CDR2 SASEGT come from the germline V gene. CDR3 loop: CASSEVASGFIWAYEQYF. CDR3 nucleotides: TGTGCCAGCAGTGAAGTGGCTAGCGGGTTCATATGGGCCTACGAGCAGTACTTC.

The CDR3 coding sequence is TGTGCCAGCAGTTTATGGGGGCGCGGCACTGAAGCTTTCTTT. Protein: CASSLWGRGTEAFF. The chain combines TRBV27 with TRBJ1-1, with D possibly matching TRBD1 (6 bases). V lost 1 base and J 4 bases, leaving 10 bases between the germline ends. The CDR3 has 14 amino acids. CDR1 is MNHEY, CDR2 SMNVEV, per germline (reference sequence).

V gene TRBV19 combines with J gene TRBJ2-5; TRBD1 matches at 10 bases. The CDR3 is 17 residues long. V shed 1 base, J shed 5 bases, and the junction held 10 bases outside the gene matches. Germline V gives CDR1 LNHDA, CDR2 SQIVND (reference sequence). CDR3 bases: TGTGCCAGTAGTATAGCCTTGGGACAGGGGAGGGGGGAGACCCAGTACTTC. It encodes CASSIALGQGRGETQYF.

This chain links TRBV15 with TRBJ1-5, with D possibly being TRBD1 (5 bases). The CDR3 contains 15 residues. Trimming left V 0 bases short and J 5 bases short, with 11 bases between. Germline loops: CDR1 LNHNV, CDR2 YYDKDF (reference sequence). The CDR3 nucleotides read TGTGCCACCAGCAGAGATTCCAGCAGGGATCAGCCCCAGCATTTT. Amino acids: CATSRDSSRDQPQHF.

This clone counts as medium-sized by frequency. V gene TRBV11-1 combines with J gene TRBJ1-2; D possibly corresponds to TRBD1 (5 bases). This CDR3 is 19 amino acids long. Germline assignment: CDR1 SGHAT and CDR2 FQDESV (reference sequence). Trimming pared 3 bases from V and 0 bases from J, leaving 23 bases between. CDR3 nucleotides: TGTGCCAGCAGCTTCGGTTGGGGCGACGGACTAAGAACTAACTATGGCTACACCTTC. Amino acids: CASSFGWGDGLRTNYGYTF.

The V call is TRBV7-9, the J call TRBJ2-3, with TRBD2 as a possible D gene (7 bases). This CDR3 has 16 residues. CDR1 is SEHNR and CDR2 is FQNEAQ in the germline V gene (reference sequence). V was clipped by 0 bases and J by 2 bases, with 12 bases between them. CDR3 sequence (DNA): TGTGCCAGCAGCTTAGCGGCGCGGGGGCACACAGATACGCAGTATTTT. It yields the protein CASSLAARGHTDTQYF.

The chain employs TRBV25-1 and TRBJ1-5, with D tentatively TRBD1 (6 bases). Trimming removed 4 bases from V and 0 bases from J, with 10 bases in between. Germline V lookup: CDR1 MGHDK, CDR2 SYGVNS. The CDR3 has 15 residues. The CDR3 coding sequence is TGTGCCAGCAGTGCCCCGGGACATAGCAATCAGCCCCAGCATTTT. Protein product: CASSAPGHSNQPQHF.

J is TRBJ2-3 and V is TRBV25-1; a possible D gene is TRBD2 (7 bases). CDR1 is MGHDK, CDR2 SYGVNS, per germline. V lost 4 bases, J lost 2 bases, and 19 bases lay in between. This CDR3 region has 17 residues. In nucleotides, the CDR3 is TGTGCCAGCAGTGGGAAGTGGCGGGGGCCATACACAGATACGCAGTATTTT. This encodes CASSGKWRGPYTDTQYF.

The chain uses TRBV5-1 and TRBJ1-2; 11 bases align to TRBD1. J lost 3 bases, V lost 5 bases, and 3 bases had no gene match. Germline CDR1 and CDR2: SGHRS and YFSETQ. This CDR3 spans 14 amino acids. In nucleotides, the CDR3 is TGCGCCAGCAGACGGACAGGGGGCGACTATGGCTACACCTTC. It translates to CASRRTGGDYGYTF.

The chain links TRBV5-1 to TRBJ2-3, with D tentatively TRBD2 (6 bases). The CDR3 loop spans 14 amino acids. Germline V lookup: CDR1 SGHRS, CDR2 YFSETQ. Trimming took 7 bases from V and 0 from J, leaving 12 bases between them. CDR3 sequence: CASSSGPSTDTQYF. In DNA form, the CDR3 reads TGCGCCAGCTCCAGCGGGCCAAGCACAGATACGCAGTATTTT.

V is TRBV7-9 and J is TRBJ1-2; 8 bases are shared with TRBD1. Germline V lookup: CDR1 SEHNR, CDR2 FQNEAQ (reference sequence). The CDR3 runs 14 residues. The trim removed 4 bases at V and 4 bases at J, leaving 5 bases unmatched. Written as DNA, the CDR3 is TGTGCCAGCAGCTCCCGACAGGGGATCTATGGCTACACCTTC. Amino acid sequence: CASSSRQGIYGYTF.

This sequence joins TRBV5-1 and TRBJ2-7, with 7 positions matching TRBD2. V was clipped by 2 bases and J by 4 bases; unmatched bases: 6. The CDR3 covers 14 residues. From germline, CDR1 is SGHRS and CDR2 YFSETQ. DNA of the CDR3: TGCGCCAGCAGCTTAGGGAGGGGCCTATACGAGCAGTACTTC. Protein: CASSLGRGLYEQYF. Together with reference TRBV5-1 and TRBJ2-7, the CDR3 gives the full variable domain: KAGVTQTPRYLIKTRGQQVTLSCSPISGHRSVSWYQQTPGQGLQFLFEYFSETQRNKGNFPGRFSGRQFSNSRSEMNVSTLELGDSALYLCASSLGRGLYEQYFGPGTRLTVT.

The chain couples TRBV6-5 to TRBJ1-2, with D maybe TRBD1 (5 bases). Germline-derived CDR1 and CDR2 are MNHEY and SVGAGI. Trimming pared 5 bases from V and 8 bases from J, leaving 12 bases between. CDR3 length equals 12 residues. The CDR3 here is CASSGAGGGYTF. The CDR3 nucleotides read TGTGCCAGCAGTGGCGCCGGGGGGGGCTACACCTTC.

Points on this clone: This specimen includes other DNA sequences encoding the same CDR3. This chain uses TRBV10-1 with TRBJ1-1; D might be TRBD1 (5 bases). Germline assignment: CDR1 WNHNN and CDR2 SYGVQD (reference sequence). The CDR3 is 13 amino acids. V dropped 3 bases and J dropped 5 bases, with 10 bases sitting between them. The CDR3, as DNA: TGCGCCAGCAGTGAATCCAGGGTAACTGAAGCTTTCTTT. As protein: CASSESRVTEAFF.

The chain has TRBV7-6 and TRBJ2-2, with 10 bases lining up with TRBD2. CDR1 is SGHVS, CDR2 FNYEAQ, per germline. Trimming cost V 5 bases and J 5 bases; bases outside gene matches: 5. The CDR3 runs to 15 residues. DNA for the CDR3: TGTGCCAGCAGCCCGAGCGGGAGGGAGACCGGGGAGCTGTTTTTT. This codes for CASSPSGRETGELFF.

The genes are TRBV7-8 and TRBJ2-3; 7 bases fit TRBD2. V gave up 7 bases and J gave up 5 bases; unmatched junction bases: 15. Germline V gene lookup returns CDR1 SGHVS and CDR2 FQNEAQ. CDR3 length: 16 residues. The CDR3: CASTMGREWVRDTQYF. The CDR3 DNA sequence: TGTGCCAGCACCATGGGGCGGGAGTGGGTTAGAGATACGCAGTATTTT.

The chain has TRBV6-5 and TRBJ1-2; the match to TRBD1 covers 8 bases. V trimming: 0 bases; J trimming: 2 bases; junction bases outside the gene matches: 5. The CDR3 has 16 residues. The V gene's germline CDR1 is MNHEY and CDR2 SVGAGI. The chain's CDR3 is CASSYSRAGGNYGYTF. CDR3 sequence (DNA): TGTGCCAGCAGTTACTCGAGGGCAGGGGGCAACTATGGCTACACCTTC.